A selection of T cell receptor beta chains follows, all from one sample in a study of T cell responses to AZD1222 COVID-19 vaccine. Sequenced by immunoSEQ multiplex PCR; TCRdb stores in-frame clones only, minus some. The sample shows over 200,000 clones, 90% to 95% of them seen only once. This material consisted of peripheral blood, taken 28 days after the second dose of the MenACWY control vaccine. These receptors were obtained from an adult who received the MenACWY meningococcal vaccine as a control. Both conserved end residues are part of each CDR3. D genes are given only for firm matches.

CDR3 protein,V gene,D gene,J gene,CDR3 length
CASSQVGVAVEKLFF,TRBV4-1,NA,TRBJ1-4,15
CASSQVAGVTDTQYF,TRBV3-1/TRBV3-2,TRBD2,TRBJ2-3,15
CAISDPGTRKGNTIYF,TRBV10-3,NA,TRBJ1-3,16
CASSEGQGQFEAFF,TRBV6-1,NA,TRBJ1-1,14
CSVATVVGNTIYF,TRBV29-1,NA,TRBJ1-3,13
CSVVWPSRSGNTIYF,TRBV29-1,NA,TRBJ1-3,15
CASSMDRMLSGYTF,TRBV19,NA,TRBJ1-2,14
CATSKDGGNQPQHF,TRBV24-1,NA,TRBJ1-5,14
CASSLARYGYTF,TRBV28,NA,TRBJ1-2,12
CASSTDGTHGNTIYF,TRBV19,NA,TRBJ1-3,15
CASSRSVLDRVAAFF,TRBV5-4,TRBD1,TRBJ1-1,15
CASSRGLAVRHTDTQYF,TRBV7-3,TRBD2,TRBJ2-3,17
CASSPGQGKEGNEKLFF,TRBV7-7,TRBD1,TRBJ1-4,17
CASSGGRGGETQYF,TRBV2,NA,TRBJ2-5,14
CASSQGYQYSPLHF,TRBV4-1,NA,TRBJ1-6,14
CASSVQGLNEQFF,TRBV9,NA,TRBJ2-1,13
CATSANPWTGGSYGYTF,TRBV24-1,TRBD1,TRBJ1-2,17
CASSLLAGDQETQYF,TRBV13,TRBD2,TRBJ2-5,15
CAWSVRQGITQFF,TRBV30,NA,TRBJ2-1,13
CASSLAGGNEQFF,TRBV7-9,NA,TRBJ2-1,13
CASSPAIGDQPQHF,TRBV18,NA,TRBJ1-5,14
CASSYSSGSGDTQYF,TRBV6-5,NA,TRBJ2-3,15
CASRGATNTGELFF,TRBV5-1,NA,TRBJ2-2,14
CASSPAPDRAGTYGYTF,TRBV4-3,TRBD1,TRBJ1-2,17
CAISELGQGSTDTQYF,TRBV10-3,TRBD1,TRBJ2-3,16
CASSVGRTSGEKLFF,TRBV9,NA,TRBJ1-4,15
CASRRRVLHAEAFF,TRBV5-6,NA,TRBJ1-1,14
CASSSHVLDSPLHF,TRBV28,NA,TRBJ1-6,14
CASSKALDRLPYEQYF,TRBV19,NA,TRBJ2-7,16
CASSLGGLAVAKNIQYF,TRBV7-2,NA,TRBJ2-4,17
CASSLVVGEIYGYTF,TRBV11-2,NA,TRBJ1-2,15
CASSYPRTGGNSPLHF,TRBV6-5,TRBD1,TRBJ1-6,16
CASSQEAGPDQPQHF,TRBV14,NA,TRBJ1-5,15
CASSQVGTSGGPGTGELFF,TRBV4-3,TRBD2,TRBJ2-2,19
CASSLGTLRGQTNTGELFF,TRBV11-3,TRBD1,TRBJ2-2,19
CASSLKGLRAFF,TRBV3-1/TRBV3-2,NA,TRBJ1-1,12
CASRLDPTREQYF,TRBV28,NA,TRBJ2-7,13
CAISQTGTGGVNNQPQHF,TRBV10-3,TRBD1,TRBJ1-5,18
CASSDGRNTEAFF,TRBV6-4,NA,TRBJ1-1,13
CASSVEGSAGQLTDTQYF,TRBV9,NA,TRBJ2-3,18
CASSFGGGPYNEQFF,TRBV5-1,NA,TRBJ2-1,15
CASSQVGTVNIQYF,TRBV3-1/TRBV3-2,TRBD1,TRBJ2-4,14
CASSRRSGLLETQYF,TRBV5-4,NA,TRBJ2-5,15
CAWTSPGTGELFF,TRBV30,NA,TRBJ2-2,13
CASSRGREGRDYF,TRBV6-5,NA,TRBJ2-5,13
CASSLGGPNEKLFF,TRBV5-1,NA,TRBJ1-4,14
CASSNLGADTEAFF,TRBV6-5,NA,TRBJ1-1,14
CASSPTRGSLIYGYTF,TRBV5-4,NA,TRBJ1-2,16
CASSLEAPYYEQYF,TRBV5-5,NA,TRBJ2-7,14
CASSQMGDNQPQHF,TRBV3-1/TRBV3-2,NA,TRBJ1-5,14
CAISPRGGYNTEAFF,TRBV10-3,NA,TRBJ1-1,15
CASSLVGVNTEAFF,TRBV5-5,NA,TRBJ1-1,14